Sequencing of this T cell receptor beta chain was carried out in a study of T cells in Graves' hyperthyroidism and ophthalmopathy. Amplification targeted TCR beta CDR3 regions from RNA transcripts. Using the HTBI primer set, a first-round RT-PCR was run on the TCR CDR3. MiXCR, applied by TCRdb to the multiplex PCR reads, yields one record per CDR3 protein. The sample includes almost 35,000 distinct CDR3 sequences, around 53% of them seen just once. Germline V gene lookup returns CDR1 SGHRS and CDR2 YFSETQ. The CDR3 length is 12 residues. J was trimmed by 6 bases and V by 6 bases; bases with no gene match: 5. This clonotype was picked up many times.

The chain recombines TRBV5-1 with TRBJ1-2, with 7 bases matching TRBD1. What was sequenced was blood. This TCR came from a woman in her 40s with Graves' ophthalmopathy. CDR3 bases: TGCGCCAGCACTGGCAGGGGGGATGGCTACACCTTC. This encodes CASTGRGDGYTF.